Listed below are T cell receptor beta chains from one sample, sequenced in a study of T cell repertoires in cytomegalovirus infection. TCRdb used MiXCR to reprocess the reads, holding one entry per CDR3 protein. The profile shows 500,000 to 600,000 distinct CDR3 sequences, approximately 15% of them singletons. Sequences were obtained from CD8+ T cells from PBMCs. These receptors were collected from a human donor in good health (CMV status not recorded). Some clones in this sample may be carry-over from other donors' samples. CDR3s include the opening cysteine and the closing phenylalanine or tryptophan. The D gene is left open where the match is weak. Expanded clones get a size class; other rows say once, few or many, or leave the size out.

J gene	V gene	clone size	D gene	CDR3 DNA	CDR3 protein
TRBJ2-1	TRBV29-1	few	NA	TGCAGCGTTGAAGGGGGCCAGGGCTACAATGAGCAGTTCTTC	CSVEGGQGYNEQFF
TRBJ2-7	TRBV28	few	NA	TGTGCCAGCAGTTTATTTCAGGAAATCTACGAGCAGTACTTC	CASSLFQEIYEQYF
TRBJ1-1	TRBV15	NA	NA	TGTGCCACCAGCGACCCAAAGGGCCCGAACACTGAAGCTTTCTTT	CATSDPKGPNTEAFF
TRBJ2-1	TRBV6-1	few	NA	TGTGCCAGCAGTGAAGCGCTGGTAGGGGACCATGAGCAGTTCTTC	CASSEALVGDHEQFF
TRBJ2-7	TRBV15	few	NA	TGTGCCACCAGCAGAGAACTAGTTGCGGGGAAGTACTTC	CATSRELVAGKYF
TRBJ1-1	TRBV7-8	many	NA	TGTGCCAGCAGCCAGTATCAAAGGGAGCCGGAGGAGGCTTTCTTT	CASSQYQREPEEAFF
TRBJ2-6	TRBV5-4	many	NA	TGTGCCAGCAGCTTGGTGGGGTCTGGGGCCAACGTCCTGACTTTC	CASSLVGSGANVLTF
TRBJ2-3	TRBV28	many	TRBD2	TGTGCCAGCAGCCCAGGGGAGCTAGCGGGAGGGGGTACGCAGTATTTT	CASSPGELAGGGTQYF
TRBJ1-1	TRBV6-1	NA	NA	TGTGCCAGCAGTGAAAAGGTGGAGGGGTGGACTGATGCTTTCTTT	CASSEKVEGWTDAFF
TRBJ2-7	TRBV11-1	NA	NA	TGTGCCAGCAGCTTAGAGAGGGTGGGGACCTACGAGCAGTACTTC	CASSLERVGTYEQYF
TRBJ1-1	TRBV12-3/TRBV12-4	many	NA	TGTGCCAGCAGTTTACCTCGCTCACGGAGGACTGAAGCTTTCTTT	CASSLPRSRRTEAFF
TRBJ1-2	TRBV12-3/TRBV12-4	NA	TRBD1	TGTGCCAGCAGTACTCCGGGACAGAACTATGGCTACACCTTC	CASSTPGQNYGYTF
TRBJ2-6	TRBV5-1	NA	NA	TGCGCCAGCAGCTTGCTCCAGAACTCTGGGGCCAACGTCCTGACTTTC	CASSLLQNSGANVLTF
TRBJ2-1	TRBV28	many	TRBD2	TGTGCCAGCAGGGCAACCGGACTAGCGGGCTCCAATGAGCAGTTCTTC	CASRATGLAGSNEQFF
TRBJ2-5	TRBV27	NA	TRBD1	TGTGCCAGCAGTCCGCAGGGGGTTAGTGTCCCTACGGGTGAGACCCAGTACTTC	CASSPQGVSVPTGETQYF
TRBJ2-7	TRBV7-4	NA	NA	TGTGCCAGCAGCTTCGACCAAAAAGTGGGCTACGAGCAGTACTTC	CASSFDQKVGYEQYF
TRBJ1-5	TRBV6-1	many	NA	TGTGCCAGCAGTGAACTAGAGGGTAGCAATCAGCCCCAGCATTTT	CASSELEGSNQPQHF
TRBJ2-7	TRBV20-1	NA	NA	TGCAGTGCTAGAGATGTGGGGTACGAGCAGTACTTC	CSARDVGYEQYF
TRBJ2-5	TRBV7-2	many	TRBD1	TGTGCCAGCAGCCAGAGGGACAGGGGGCTCCGCCAAGAGACCCAGTACTTC	CASSQRDRGLRQETQYF
TRBJ2-5	TRBV7-8	many	NA	TGTGCCAGCAGCGCTCAGGGAGAGACCCAGTACTTC	CASSAQGETQYF
TRBJ1-1	TRBV12-3/TRBV12-4	NA	TRBD1	TGTGCCAGCGGGTTGGGGACAGGGGGATTTGAAGCTTTCTTT	CASGLGTGGFEAFF
TRBJ2-7	TRBV3-1	NA	TRBD2	TGTGCCAGCAGCCAAGTCGCGACTAGCGGGTACGAGCAGTACTTC	CASSQVATSGYEQYF
TRBJ2-1	TRBV20-1	NA	NA	TGCAGTGGGTCAAGAGGTAGCAGGCGAAAACTCGGCAATGAGCAGTTCTTC	CSGSRGSRRKLGNEQFF
TRBJ2-2	TRBV6-5	many	NA	TGTGCCAGCAGTTATTTCGGCACCGGGGAGCTGTTTTTT	CASSYFGTGELFF
TRBJ1-2	TRBV13	NA	NA	TGTGCCAGCAGCTTAGTCGCCGACTATGGCTACATCTTC	CASSLVADYGYIF
TRBJ2-4	TRBV7-9	many	NA	TGTGCCAGCAGCCCCGCGGGACACTCGGGGGGAAACATTCAGTACTTC	CASSPAGHSGGNIQYF
TRBJ2-7	TRBV28	few	TRBD1	TGTGCCAGCAGCCACAGACAGGGGGCTACGTACGAGCAGTACTTC	CASSHRQGATYEQYF
TRBJ2-1	TRBV5-1	many	NA	TGCGCCAGCAGCTTGGTAGGGAACTCCTACAATGAGCAGTTCTTC	CASSLVGNSYNEQFF
TRBJ2-1	TRBV20-1	few	TRBD2	TGCAGTGCTAGTCCTTCCGTGCGGGGGGGCACACATCGGGCCAATGAGCAGTTCTTC	CSASPSVRGGTHRANEQFF
TRBJ2-1	TRBV5-4	many	TRBD1	TGTGCCAGCAGCTTGGTGGGGACAGGACCCTACAATGAGCAGTTCTTC	CASSLVGTGPYNEQFF
TRBJ2-7	TRBV19	NA	NA	TGTGCCAGTAGTGTCGAGCAGGGTCGGAGGGAGCAGTACTTC	CASSVEQGRREQYF
TRBJ2-7	TRBV27	many	NA	TGTGCCAGCAGTTTGTTCCAGGGAGGCTACGAGCAGTACTTC	CASSLFQGGYEQYF
TRBJ1-2	TRBV7-8	many	NA	TGTGCCAGCAGCTTTTTTCCCCAAATAAATAGTGACTACACCTTC	CASSFFPQINSDYTF
TRBJ2-7	TRBV19	NA	NA	TGTGCCAGCTCAAGTGCGATGAGGCTCGAGCAGTACTTC	CASSSAMRLEQYF
TRBJ2-1	TRBV7-9	many	NA	TGTGCCAGCAGCTTGGTCACTAGTTACAATGAGCAGTTCTTC	CASSLVTSYNEQFF
TRBJ2-7	TRBV12-3/TRBV12-4	NA	NA	TGTGCCAGCAGCGCCGGAGGGGGCTACGAGCAGTACTTC	CASSAGGGYEQYF
TRBJ2-7	TRBV11-2	many	NA	TGTGCCAGCAGATTCTGGCGGGACCGCTCCTACGAGCAGTACTTC	CASRFWRDRSYEQYF
TRBJ2-7	TRBV27	NA	TRBD2	TGTGCCAGCAGTTGGGCGGGAGTTGACGAGCAGTACTTC	CASSWAGVDEQYF
TRBJ1-1	TRBV7-4	NA	NA	TGTGCCAGCAGCCCCGGTTGGGGCACTGAAGATTTCTTT	CASSPGWGTEDFF
TRBJ1-1	TRBV2	NA	NA	TGTGCCAGCAAGGGATCTGAAGCTTTCTTT	CASKGSEAFF
TRBJ1-2	TRBV27	many	TRBD1	TGTGCCAGCAGTCCGGGAGGGACAGTTTTTGGCTACACCTTC	CASSPGGTVFGYTF
TRBJ2-7	TRBV18	NA	TRBD2	TGTGCCAGCTCACGGACTAGCGGGAGGGATTACGAGCAGTACTTC	CASSRTSGRDYEQYF
TRBJ1-4	TRBV29-1	NA	NA	TGCAGCGTTGAAGACCCTTTTGGGGCAAAGGATGAAAAACTGTTTTTT	CSVEDPFGAKDEKLFF
TRBJ2-7	TRBV6-1	few	NA	TGTGCCAGCAGTGAAAGACTCCTCGAGCAGTACTTC	CASSERLLEQYF
TRBJ2-3	TRBV28	NA	TRBD2	TGTGCCAGCAGCTTAAGCCCGCATGCGGGAGGGCCAGATACGCAGTATTTT	CASSLSPHAGGPDTQYF
TRBJ1-5	TRBV27	many	NA	TGTGCCAGCAGTTCTGTGTATAGCAATCAGCCCCAGCATTTT	CASSSVYSNQPQHF
TRBJ1-1	TRBV7-7	many	NA	TGTGCCAGCAGCCCCCTGGGGGGTGACACTGAAGCTTTCTTT	CASSPLGGDTEAFF
TRBJ2-1	TRBV19	NA	NA	TGTGCCAGTGAGGGGGGGTACGGGACTTTATACAATGAGCAGTTCTTC	CASEGGYGTLYNEQFF
TRBJ1-2	TRBV27	few	NA	TGTGCCAGCAGTATAACAGGGCCCCCAAACTATGGCTACACCTTC	CASSITGPPNYGYTF
TRBJ2-1	TRBV12-3/TRBV12-4	many	TRBD1	TGTGCCAGCACCCTCGGGACAGCTGGGGCGTTTGAGCAGTTCTTC	CASTLGTAGAFEQFF
TRBJ1-6	TRBV19	many	NA	TGTGCCAGTAACGGTGGGAGGACTAATTCACCCCTCCACTTT	CASNGGRTNSPLHF
TRBJ2-4	TRBV28	many	NA	TGTGCCAGCAGTTTGGCCAGGGCCGCCAAAAACATTCAGTACTTC	CASSLARAAKNIQYF
TRBJ2-1	TRBV5-5	many	NA	TGTGCCAGCCTGCGGAGGGAAGGCTCCTACAATGAGCAGTTCTTC	CASLRREGSYNEQFF